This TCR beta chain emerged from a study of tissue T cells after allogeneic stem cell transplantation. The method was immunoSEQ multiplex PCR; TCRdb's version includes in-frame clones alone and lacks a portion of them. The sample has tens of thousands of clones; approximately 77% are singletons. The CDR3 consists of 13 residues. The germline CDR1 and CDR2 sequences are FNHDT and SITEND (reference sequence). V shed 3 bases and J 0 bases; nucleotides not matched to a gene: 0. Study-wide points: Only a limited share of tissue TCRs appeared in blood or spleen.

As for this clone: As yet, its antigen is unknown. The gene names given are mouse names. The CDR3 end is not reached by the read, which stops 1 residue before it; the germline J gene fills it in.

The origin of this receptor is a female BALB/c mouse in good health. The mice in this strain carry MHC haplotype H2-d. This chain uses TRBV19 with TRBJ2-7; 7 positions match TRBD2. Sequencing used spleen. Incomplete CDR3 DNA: TGTGCCAGCAGTAGGACTGGCTCCTATGAACAGTAC. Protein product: CASSRTGSYEQY. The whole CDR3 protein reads CASSRTGSYEQYF.